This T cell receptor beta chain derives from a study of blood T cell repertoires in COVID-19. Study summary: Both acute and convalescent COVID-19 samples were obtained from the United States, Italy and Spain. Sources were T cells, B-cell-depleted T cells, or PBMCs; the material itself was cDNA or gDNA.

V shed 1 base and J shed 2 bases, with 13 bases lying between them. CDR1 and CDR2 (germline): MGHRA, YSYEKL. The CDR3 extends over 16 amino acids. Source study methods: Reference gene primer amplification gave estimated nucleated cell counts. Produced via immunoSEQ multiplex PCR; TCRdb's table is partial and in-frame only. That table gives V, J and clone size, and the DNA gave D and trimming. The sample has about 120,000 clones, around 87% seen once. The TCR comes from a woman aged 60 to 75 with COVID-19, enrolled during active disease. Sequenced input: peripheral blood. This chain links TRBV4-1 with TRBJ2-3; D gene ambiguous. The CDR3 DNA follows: TGCGCCAGCAGCCAAGGAACCCTGCTACTCACAGATACGCAGTATTTT. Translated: CASSQGTLLLTDTQYF.